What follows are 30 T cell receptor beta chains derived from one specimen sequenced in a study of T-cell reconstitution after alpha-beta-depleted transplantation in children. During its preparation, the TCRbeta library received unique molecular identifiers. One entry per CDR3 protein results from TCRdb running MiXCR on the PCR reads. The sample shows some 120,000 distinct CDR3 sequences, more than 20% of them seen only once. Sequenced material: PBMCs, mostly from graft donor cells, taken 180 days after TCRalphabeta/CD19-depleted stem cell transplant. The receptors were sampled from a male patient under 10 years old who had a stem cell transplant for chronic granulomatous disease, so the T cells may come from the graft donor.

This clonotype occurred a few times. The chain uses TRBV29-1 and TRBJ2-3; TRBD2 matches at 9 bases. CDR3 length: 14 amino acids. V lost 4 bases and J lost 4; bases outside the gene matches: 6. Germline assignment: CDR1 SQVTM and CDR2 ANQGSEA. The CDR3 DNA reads TGCAGCGTTGTGAGCGGGGGGCTCGCAGATACGCAGTATTTT. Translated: CSVVSGGLADTQYF.

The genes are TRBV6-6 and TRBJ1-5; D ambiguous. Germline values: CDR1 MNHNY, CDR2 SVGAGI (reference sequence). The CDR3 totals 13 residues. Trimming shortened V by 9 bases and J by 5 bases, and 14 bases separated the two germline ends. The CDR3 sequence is CASGSFEDQPQHF. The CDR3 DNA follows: TGTGCCAGTGGATCGTTCGAGGATCAGCCCCAGCATTTT.

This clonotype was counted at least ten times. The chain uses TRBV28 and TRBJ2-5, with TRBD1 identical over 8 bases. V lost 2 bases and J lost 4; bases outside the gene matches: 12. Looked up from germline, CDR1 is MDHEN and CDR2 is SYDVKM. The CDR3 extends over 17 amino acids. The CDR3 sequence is CASSLNGRGPLPETQYF. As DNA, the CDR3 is TGTGCCAGCAGTTTAAATGGCAGGGGGCCCCTACCAGAGACCCAGTACTTC. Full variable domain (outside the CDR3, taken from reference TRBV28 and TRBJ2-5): DVKVTQSSRYLVKRTGEKVFLECVQDMDHENMFWYRQDPGLGLRLIYFSYDVKMKEKGDIPEGYSVSREKKERFSLILESASTNQTSMYLCASSLNGRGPLPETQYFGPGTRLLVL.

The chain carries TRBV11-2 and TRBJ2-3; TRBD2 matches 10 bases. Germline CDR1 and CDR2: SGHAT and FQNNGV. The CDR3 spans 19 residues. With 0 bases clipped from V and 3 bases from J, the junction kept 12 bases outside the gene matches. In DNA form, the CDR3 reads TGTGCCAGCAGCTTAGATCTGCGTCTAGCGGGAGTCGGGACAGATACGCAGTATTTT. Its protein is CASSLDLRLAGVGTDTQYF.

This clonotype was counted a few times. CDR3 sequence reads: CASSLIASTQYF. The CDR3 DNA follows: TGTGCCAGCAGTTTAATCGCCTCGACGCAGTATTTT. The rearrangement uses TRBV12-3 or TRBV12-4 and TRBJ2-3, with unresolved D. V dropped 2 bases and J dropped 9 bases, with 9 bases sitting between them. CDR3 length: 12 residues.

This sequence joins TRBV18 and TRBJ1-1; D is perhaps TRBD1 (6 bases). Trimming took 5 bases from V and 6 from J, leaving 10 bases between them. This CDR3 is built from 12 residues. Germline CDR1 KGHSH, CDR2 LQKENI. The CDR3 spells CASSRTVSEAFF. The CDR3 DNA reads TGTGCCAGCTCAAGGACAGTTTCTGAAGCTTTCTTT.

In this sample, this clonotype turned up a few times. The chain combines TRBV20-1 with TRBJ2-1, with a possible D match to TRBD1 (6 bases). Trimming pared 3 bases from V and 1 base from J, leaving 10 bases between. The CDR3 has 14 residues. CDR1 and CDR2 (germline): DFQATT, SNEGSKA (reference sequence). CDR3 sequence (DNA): TGCAGTGCTAGGGTAAGGGGGTCCTACAATGAGCAGTTCTTC. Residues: CSARVRGSYNEQFF.

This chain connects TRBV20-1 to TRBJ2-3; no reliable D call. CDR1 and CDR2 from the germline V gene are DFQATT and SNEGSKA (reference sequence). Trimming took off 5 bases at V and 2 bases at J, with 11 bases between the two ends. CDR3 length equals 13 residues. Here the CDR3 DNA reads TGCAGTGCTCCCCTGTCGTTCACAGATACGCAGTATTTT. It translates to CSAPLSFTDTQYF.

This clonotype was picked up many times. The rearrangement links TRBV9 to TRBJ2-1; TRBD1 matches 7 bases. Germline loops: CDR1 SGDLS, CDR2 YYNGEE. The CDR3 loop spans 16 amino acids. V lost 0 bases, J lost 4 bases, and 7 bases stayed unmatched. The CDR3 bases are TGTGCCAGCAGCGTAGAAGGGACAGACTTATACAATGAGCAGTTCTTC. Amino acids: CASSVEGTDLYNEQFF.

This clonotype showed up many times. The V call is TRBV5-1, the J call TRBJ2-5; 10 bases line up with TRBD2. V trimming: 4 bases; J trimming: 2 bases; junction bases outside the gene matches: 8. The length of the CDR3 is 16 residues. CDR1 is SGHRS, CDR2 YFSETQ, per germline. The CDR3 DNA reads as TGCGCCAGCAGCCGCGGGACTAGCGCCGGACAAGAGACCCAGTACTTC. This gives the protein CASSRGTSAGQETQYF.

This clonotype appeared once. The CDR3 nucleotides read TGTGCCAGCAGTTTCTCAGCGGGCCTAGGAGGAGGCTACACCTTC. As protein: CASSFSAGLGGGYTF. This rearrangement joins TRBV12-3 or TRBV12-4 to TRBJ1-2; D is ambiguous. CDR3 size: 15 residues. V lost 3 bases, J lost 8 bases, and 19 bases lay in between.

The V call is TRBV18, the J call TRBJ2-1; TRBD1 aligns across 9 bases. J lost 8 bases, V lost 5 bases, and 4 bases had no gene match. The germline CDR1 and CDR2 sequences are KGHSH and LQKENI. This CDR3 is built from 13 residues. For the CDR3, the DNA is TGTGCCAGCTCAACGGACAGGGGTTATGAGCAGTTCTTC. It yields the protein CASSTDRGYEQFF.

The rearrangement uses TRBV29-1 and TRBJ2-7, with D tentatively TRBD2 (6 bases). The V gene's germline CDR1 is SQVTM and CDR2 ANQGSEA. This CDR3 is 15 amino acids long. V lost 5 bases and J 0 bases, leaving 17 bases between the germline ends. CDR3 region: CSVTPGGFSSYEQYF. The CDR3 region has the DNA TGCAGCGTTACCCCAGGAGGGTTCAGCTCCTACGAGCAGTACTTC.

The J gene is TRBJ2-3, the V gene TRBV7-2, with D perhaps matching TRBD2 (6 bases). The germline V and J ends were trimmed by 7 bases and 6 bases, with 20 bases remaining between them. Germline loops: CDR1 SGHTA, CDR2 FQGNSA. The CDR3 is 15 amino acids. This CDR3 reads CASTSERDSLDTQYF. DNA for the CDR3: TGTGCCAGCACCTCAGAACGGGACTCCTTGGATACGCAGTATTTT.

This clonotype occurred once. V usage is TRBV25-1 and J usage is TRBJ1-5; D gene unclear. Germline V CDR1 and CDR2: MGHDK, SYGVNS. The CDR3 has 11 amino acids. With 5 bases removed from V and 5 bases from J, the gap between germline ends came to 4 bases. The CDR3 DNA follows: TGTGCCAGCAGTTGCTATCAGCCCCAGCATTTT. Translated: CASSCYQPQHF.

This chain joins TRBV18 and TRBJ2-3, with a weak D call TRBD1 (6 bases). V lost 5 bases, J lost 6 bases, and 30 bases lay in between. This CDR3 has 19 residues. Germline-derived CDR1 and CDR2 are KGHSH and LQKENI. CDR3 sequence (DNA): TGTGCCAGCTCAAGCTTGAATTCCCCCGGGACACCGTCGGGGGATACGCAGTATTTT. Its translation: CASSSLNSPGTPSGDTQYF.

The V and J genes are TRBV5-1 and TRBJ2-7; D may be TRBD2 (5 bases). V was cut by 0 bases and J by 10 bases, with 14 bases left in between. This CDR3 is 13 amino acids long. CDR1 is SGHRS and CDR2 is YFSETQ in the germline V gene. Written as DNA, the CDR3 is TGCGCCAGCAGCTTGGCGGGCGACTATGGACAGTACTTC. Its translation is CASSLAGDYGQYF.

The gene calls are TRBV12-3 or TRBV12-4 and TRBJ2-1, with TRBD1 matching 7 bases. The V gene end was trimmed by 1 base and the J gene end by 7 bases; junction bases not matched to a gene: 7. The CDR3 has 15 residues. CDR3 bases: TGTGCCAGCAGTTTAGTAGGGGGCTCGGGGAATGAGCAGTTCTTC. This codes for CASSLVGGSGNEQFF.

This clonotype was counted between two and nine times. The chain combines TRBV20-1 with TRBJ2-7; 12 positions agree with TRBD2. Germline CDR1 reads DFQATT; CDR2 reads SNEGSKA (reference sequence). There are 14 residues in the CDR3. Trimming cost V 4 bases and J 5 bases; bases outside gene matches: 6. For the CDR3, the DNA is TGCAGTGCTACTCTAGCGGGAGGGCCTAACGAGCAGTACTTC. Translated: CSATLAGGPNEQYF.

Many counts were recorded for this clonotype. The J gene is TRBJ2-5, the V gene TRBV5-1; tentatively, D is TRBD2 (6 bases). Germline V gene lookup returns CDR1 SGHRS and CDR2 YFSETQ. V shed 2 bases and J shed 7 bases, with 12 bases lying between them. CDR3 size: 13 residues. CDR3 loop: CASSFDMGGTQYF. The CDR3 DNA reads TGCGCCAGCAGCTTTGACATGGGGGGGACCCAGTACTTC.

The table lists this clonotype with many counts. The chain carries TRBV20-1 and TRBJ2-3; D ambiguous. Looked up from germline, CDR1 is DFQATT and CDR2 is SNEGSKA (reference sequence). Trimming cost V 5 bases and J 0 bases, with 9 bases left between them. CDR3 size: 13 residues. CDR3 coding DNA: TGCAGTGCTCGGACGGCTAGCACAGATACGCAGTATTTT. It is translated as CSARTASTDTQYF.

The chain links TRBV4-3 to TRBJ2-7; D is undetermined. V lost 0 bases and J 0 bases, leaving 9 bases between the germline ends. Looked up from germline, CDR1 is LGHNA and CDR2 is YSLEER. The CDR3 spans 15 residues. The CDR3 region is CASSQDRQSSYEQYF. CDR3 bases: TGCGCCAGCAGCCAAGATCGGCAGAGCTCCTACGAGCAGTACTTC.

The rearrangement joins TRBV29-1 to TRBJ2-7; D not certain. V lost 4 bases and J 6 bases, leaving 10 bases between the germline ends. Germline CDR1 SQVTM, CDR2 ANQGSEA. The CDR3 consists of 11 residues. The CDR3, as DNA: TGCAGCGTTGGGGCGACTGTCGAGCAGTACTTC. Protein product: CSVGATVEQYF.

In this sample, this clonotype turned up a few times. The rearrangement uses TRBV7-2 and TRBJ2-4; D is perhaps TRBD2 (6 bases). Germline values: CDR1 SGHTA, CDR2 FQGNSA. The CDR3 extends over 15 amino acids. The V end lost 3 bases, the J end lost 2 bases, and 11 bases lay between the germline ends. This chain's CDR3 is CASSFSEGPKNIQYF. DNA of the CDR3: TGTGCCAGCAGCTTTTCGGAGGGCCCCAAAAACATTCAGTACTTC.

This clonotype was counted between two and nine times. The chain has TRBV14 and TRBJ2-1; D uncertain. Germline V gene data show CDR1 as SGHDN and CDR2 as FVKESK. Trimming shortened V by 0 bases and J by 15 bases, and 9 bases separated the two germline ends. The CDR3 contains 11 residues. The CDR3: CASSQEPFLFF. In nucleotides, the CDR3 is TGTGCCAGCAGCCAAGAGCCCTTTTTGTTCTTC.

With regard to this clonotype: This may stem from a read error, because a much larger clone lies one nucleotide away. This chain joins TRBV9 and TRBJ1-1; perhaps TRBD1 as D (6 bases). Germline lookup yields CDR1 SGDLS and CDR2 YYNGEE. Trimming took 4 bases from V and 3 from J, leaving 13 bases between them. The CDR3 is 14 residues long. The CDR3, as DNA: TGTGCCAGCAGCCCCCTGCAGGGGCACACTGAAGCTTTCTTT. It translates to CASSPLQGHTEAFF.

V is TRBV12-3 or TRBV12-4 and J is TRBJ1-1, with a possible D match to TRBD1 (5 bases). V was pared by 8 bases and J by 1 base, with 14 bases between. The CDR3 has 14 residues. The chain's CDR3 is CASLRRGGNTEAFF. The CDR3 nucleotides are TGTGCCAGCCTCCGGAGGGGTGGGAACACTGAAGCTTTCTTT.

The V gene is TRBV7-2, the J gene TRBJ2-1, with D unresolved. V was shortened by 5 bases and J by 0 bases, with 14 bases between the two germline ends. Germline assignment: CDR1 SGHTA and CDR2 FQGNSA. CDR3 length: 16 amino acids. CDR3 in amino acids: CASSPMGFSSYNEQFF. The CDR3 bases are TGTGCCAGCAGCCCCATGGGCTTCTCCTCCTACAATGAGCAGTTCTTC.

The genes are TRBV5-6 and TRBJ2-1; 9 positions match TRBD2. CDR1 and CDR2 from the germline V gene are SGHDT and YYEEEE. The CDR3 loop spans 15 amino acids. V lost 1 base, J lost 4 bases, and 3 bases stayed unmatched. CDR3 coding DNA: TGTGCCAGCAGCTTGTCCAGCGGGGGGTACAATGAGCAGTTCTTC. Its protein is CASSLSSGGYNEQFF.

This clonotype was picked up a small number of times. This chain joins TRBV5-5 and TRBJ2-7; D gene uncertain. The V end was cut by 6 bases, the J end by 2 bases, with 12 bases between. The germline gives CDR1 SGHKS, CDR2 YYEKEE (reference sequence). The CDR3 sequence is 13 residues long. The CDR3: CASNWEPPYEQYF. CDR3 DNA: TGTGCCAGCAACTGGGAACCACCCTACGAGCAGTACTTC.